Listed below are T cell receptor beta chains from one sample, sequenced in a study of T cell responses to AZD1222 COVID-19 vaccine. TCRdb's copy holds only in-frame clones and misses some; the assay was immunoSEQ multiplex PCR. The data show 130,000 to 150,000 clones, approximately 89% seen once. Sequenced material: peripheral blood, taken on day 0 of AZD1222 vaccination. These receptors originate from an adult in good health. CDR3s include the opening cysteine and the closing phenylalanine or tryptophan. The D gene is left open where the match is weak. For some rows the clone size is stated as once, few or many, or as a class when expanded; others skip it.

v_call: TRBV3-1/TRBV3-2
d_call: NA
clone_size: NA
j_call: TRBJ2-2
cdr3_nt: TGTGCCAGCACCCCTGGGGCATGGACCGGGGAGCTGTTTTTT
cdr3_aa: CASTPGAWTGELFF

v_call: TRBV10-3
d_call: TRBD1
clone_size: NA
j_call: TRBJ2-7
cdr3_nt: TGTGCCATCAGTGCCGGGACAGGTGACTACGAGCAGTACTTC
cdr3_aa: CAISAGTGDYEQYF

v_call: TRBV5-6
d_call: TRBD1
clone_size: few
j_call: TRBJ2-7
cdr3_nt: TGTGCCAGCAGCTCCCACGGGACAGGCTTCTACGAGCAGTACTTC
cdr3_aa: CASSSHGTGFYEQYF

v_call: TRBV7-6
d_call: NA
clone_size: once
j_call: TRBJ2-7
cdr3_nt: TGTGCCAGCAGCTTAGATAGGGGGGTCGAGCAGTACTTC
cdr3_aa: CASSLDRGVEQYF

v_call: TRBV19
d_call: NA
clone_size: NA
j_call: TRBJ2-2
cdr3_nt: TGTGCCAGTAGTATGACAGCGAACACCGGGGAGCTGTTTTTT
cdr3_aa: CASSMTANTGELFF

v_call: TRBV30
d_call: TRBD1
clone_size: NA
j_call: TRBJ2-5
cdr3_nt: TGTGCCTGGAGTAGGGGGACAGCTCAAGAGACCCAGTACTTC
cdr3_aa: CAWSRGTAQETQYF

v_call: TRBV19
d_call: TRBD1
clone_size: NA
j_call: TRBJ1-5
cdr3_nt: TGTGCCAGTAGTAAGACAGGGGATCAGAATCAGCCCCAGCATTTT
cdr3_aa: CASSKTGDQNQPQHF

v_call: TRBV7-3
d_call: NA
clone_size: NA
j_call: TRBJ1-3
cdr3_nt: TGTGCCAGCAGCTCTCGGGGAGACTCTGGAAACACCATATATTTT
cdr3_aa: CASSSRGDSGNTIYF

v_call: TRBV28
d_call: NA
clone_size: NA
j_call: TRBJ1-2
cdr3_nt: TGTGCCAGCAGTTTGTTAGGGCAAGGCTATGGCTACACCTTC
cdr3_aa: CASSLLGQGYGYTF

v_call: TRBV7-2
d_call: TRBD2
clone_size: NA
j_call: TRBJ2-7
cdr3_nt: TGTGCCAGCAGCTTAGTGGGAGGGGTTGAGCAGTACTTC
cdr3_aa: CASSLVGGVEQYF

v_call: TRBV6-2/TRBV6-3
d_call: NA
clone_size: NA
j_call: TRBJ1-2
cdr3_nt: NA
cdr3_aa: CASSSSDRRGYGYTF

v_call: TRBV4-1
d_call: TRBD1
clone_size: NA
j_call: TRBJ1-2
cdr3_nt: TGCGCCAGCAGCCAAGCGGACAGGGCATCTAACTATGGCTACACCTTC
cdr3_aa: CASSQADRASNYGYTF

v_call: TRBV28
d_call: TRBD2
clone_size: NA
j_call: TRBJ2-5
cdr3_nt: TGTGCCAGCAGACACTACTCGGGACTAGCGGGGTTCGGGAGGACCCAGTACTTC
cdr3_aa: CASRHYSGLAGFGRTQYF

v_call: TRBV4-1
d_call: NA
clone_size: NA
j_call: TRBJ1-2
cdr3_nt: TGCGCCAGCAGCCAAGACCTCCCCCGGCGGGGTGGCTACACCTTC
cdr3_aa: CASSQDLPRRGGYTF

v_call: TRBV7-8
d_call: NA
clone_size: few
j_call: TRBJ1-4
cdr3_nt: TGTGCCAGCAGCTTAGGAAACTACATTCGTAAGGAAAAACTGTTTTTT
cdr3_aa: CASSLGNYIRKEKLFF

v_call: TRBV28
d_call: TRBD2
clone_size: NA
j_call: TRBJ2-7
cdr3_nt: TGTGCCAGCAGGTTGGGCGGGGGGGCAGGAGGCTACGAGCAGTACTTC
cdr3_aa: CASRLGGGAGGYEQYF

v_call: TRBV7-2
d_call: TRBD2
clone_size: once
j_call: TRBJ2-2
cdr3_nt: TGTGCCAGAGGAAGCGGGGTCGACACCGGGGAGCTGTTTTTT
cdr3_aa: CARGSGVDTGELFF

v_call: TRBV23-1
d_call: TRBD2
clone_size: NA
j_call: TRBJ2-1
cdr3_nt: TGCGCCAGCGTTTGTTTCCGGGGGGGTGGCGAGCAGTTCTTC
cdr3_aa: CASVCFRGGGEQFF

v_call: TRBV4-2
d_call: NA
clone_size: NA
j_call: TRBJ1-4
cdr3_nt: TGTGCCAGCAGCCAAGATCCCACAGTTAATGAAAAACTGTTTTTT
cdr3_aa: CASSQDPTVNEKLFF

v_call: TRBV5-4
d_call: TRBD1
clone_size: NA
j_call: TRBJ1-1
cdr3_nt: TGTGCCAGCAGCTCCCAGGACAGGGGGCTGAACACTGAAGCTTTCTTT
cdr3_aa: CASSSQDRGLNTEAFF

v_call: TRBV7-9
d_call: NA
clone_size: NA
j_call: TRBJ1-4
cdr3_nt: TGTGCCAGCAGCTTAGGGGGGAACCTGGGGGAAAAACTGTTTTTT
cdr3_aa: CASSLGGNLGEKLFF

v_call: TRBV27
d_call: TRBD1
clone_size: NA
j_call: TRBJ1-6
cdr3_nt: TGTGCCAGCAGTCCTCTAATCTTGACAGGGGCCCCCTATAATTCACCCCTCCACTTT
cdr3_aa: CASSPLILTGAPYNSPLHF

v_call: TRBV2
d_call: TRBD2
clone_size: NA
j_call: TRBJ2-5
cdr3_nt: TGTGCCAGCAGCGGGACTAGCCAAGAGACCCAGTACTTC
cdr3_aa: CASSGTSQETQYF

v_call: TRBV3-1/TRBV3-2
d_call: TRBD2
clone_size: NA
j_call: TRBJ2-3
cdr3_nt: TGTGCCAGCAGCCCTACTAGCGGGAGCACAGATACGCAGTATTTT
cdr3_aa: CASSPTSGSTDTQYF

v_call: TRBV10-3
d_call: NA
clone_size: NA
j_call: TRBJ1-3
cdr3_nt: TGTGCCATCAGTACAACTGTGTCGAACACCATATATTTT
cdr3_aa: CAISTTVSNTIYF

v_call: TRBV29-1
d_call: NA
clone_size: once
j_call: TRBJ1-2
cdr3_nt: TGCAGCGTCCCAGGCGGGGATGAAACCTTAAGGGGCTACACCTTC
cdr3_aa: CSVPGGDETLRGYTF

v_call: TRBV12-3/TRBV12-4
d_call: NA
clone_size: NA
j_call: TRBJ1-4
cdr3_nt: TGTGCCAGCAGTTATCCCGGACAGCCGGATTTGTTTTTT
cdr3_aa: CASSYPGQPDLFF

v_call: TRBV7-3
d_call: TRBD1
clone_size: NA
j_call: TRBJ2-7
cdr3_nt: TGTGCCAGCAGCTTAGCCGGACAGGGGGCATACGAGCAGTACTTC
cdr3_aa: CASSLAGQGAYEQYF

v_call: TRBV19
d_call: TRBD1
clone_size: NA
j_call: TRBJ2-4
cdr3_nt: TGTGCCAGTAGTATTCGCGCGGGACAGGAGAAAAACATTCAGTACTTC
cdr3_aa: CASSIRAGQEKNIQYF

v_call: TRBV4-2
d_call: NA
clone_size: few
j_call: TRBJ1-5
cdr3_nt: TGTGCCAGCAGCCAAGAGGGTGGGCGCAATCAGCCCCAGCATTTT
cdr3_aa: CASSQEGGRNQPQHF

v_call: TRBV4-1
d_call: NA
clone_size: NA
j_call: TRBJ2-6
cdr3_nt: TGCGCCAGCAGCCAAGTTCGTCAGAGCTCTGGGGCCAACGTCCTGACTTTC
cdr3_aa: CASSQVRQSSGANVLTF

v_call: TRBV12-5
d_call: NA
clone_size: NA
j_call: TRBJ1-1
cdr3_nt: TGTGCTAGTGGGAGGGTCGCTGAAGCTTTCTTT
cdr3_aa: CASGRVAEAFF

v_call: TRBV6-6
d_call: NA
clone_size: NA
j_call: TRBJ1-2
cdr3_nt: TGTGCCAGCAGCTGGGAGGGGGGAGGCTACACCTTC
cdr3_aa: CASSWEGGGYTF

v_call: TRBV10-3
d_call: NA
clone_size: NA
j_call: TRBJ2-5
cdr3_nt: TGTGCCATCAGAGGGCAGCAAGAGACCCAGTACTTC
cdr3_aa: CAIRGQQETQYF

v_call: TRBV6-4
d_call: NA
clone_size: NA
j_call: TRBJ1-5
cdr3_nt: TGTGCCAGCAGTGCAGTGCCAGACAATCAGCCCCAGCATTTT
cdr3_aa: CASSAVPDNQPQHF

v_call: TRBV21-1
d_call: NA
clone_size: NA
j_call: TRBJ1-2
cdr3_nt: TGTGCCAGCAGCAGGGCCGGAGTTCCGAGCAACTATGGCTACACCTTC
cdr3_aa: CASSRAGVPSNYGYTF

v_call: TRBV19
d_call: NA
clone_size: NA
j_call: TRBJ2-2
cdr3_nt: TGTGCCAGTAGTCCAGGCTACCCCGTTCTTACCGGGGAGCTGTTTTTT
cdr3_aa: CASSPGYPVLTGELFF

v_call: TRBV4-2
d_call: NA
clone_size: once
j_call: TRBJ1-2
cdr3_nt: TGTGCCAGCAGCCAAGAACGGGGCCCAACTAGCTACACCTTC
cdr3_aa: CASSQERGPTSYTF

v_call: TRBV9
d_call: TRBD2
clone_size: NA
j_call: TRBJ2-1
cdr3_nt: TGTGCCAGCAGCGGAGCAAGAGCGGGGGGGACTTACAATGAGCAGTTCTTC
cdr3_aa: CASSGARAGGTYNEQFF

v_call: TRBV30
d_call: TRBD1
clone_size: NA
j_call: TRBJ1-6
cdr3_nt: TGTGCCTGGAGCCTAACCGGGACAGGTCCTTCACCCCTCCACTTT
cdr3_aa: CAWSLTGTGPSPLHF

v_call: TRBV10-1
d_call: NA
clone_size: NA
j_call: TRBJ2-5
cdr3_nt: TGCGCCGTCCCGGGGCCCCAGTACTTC
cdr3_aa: CAVPGPQYF

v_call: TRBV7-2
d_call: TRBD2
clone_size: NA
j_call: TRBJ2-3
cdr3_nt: TGTGCCAGCAGCTTAGAGGGACTAGCTCCCACAGATACGCAGTATTTT
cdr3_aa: CASSLEGLAPTDTQYF

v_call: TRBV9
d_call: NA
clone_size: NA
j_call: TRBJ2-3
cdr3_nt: TGTGCCAGCAGCGCCCAATTCACAGATACGCAGTATTTT
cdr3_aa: CASSAQFTDTQYF

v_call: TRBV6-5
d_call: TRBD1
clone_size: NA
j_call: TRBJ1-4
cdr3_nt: TGTGCCAGCAGCCACAGGGGCTTGGGTGAAAAACTGTTTTTT
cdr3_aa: CASSHRGLGEKLFF

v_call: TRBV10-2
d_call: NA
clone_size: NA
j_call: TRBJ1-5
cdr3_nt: TGCGCCAGCAGTGAGAGCTTGCGGGGTCAGCCCCAGCATTTT
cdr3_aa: CASSESLRGQPQHF

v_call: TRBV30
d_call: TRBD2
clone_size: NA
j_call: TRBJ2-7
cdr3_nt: TGTGCCTGGAGTGAGCGGGGGGCCCGCTACGAGCAGTACTTC
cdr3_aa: CAWSERGARYEQYF

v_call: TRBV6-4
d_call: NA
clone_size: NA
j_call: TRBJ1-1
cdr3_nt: TGTGCCAGCAGTGCCAGGCCCAGAGAAGAAGCTTTCTTT
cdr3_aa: CASSARPREEAFF

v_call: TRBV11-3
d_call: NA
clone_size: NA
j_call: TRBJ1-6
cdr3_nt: TGTGCCAGCAGCTGGGCGACGGGGACACCCCTCCACTTT
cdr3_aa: CASSWATGTPLHF